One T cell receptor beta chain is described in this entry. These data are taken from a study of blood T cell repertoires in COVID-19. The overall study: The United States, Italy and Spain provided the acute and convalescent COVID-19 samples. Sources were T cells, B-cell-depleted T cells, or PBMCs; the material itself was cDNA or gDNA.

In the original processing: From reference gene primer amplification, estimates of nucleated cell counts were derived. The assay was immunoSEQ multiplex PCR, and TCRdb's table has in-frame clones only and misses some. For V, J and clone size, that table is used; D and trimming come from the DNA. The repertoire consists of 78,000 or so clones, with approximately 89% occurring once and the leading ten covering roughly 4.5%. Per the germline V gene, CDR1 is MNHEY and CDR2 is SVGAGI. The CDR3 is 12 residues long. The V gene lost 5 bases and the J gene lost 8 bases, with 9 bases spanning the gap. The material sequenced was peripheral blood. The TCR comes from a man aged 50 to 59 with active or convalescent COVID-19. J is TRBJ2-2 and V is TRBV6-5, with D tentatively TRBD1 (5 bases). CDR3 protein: CASSPRQGELFF. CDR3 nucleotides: TGTGCCAGCAGTCCCAGACAGGGGGAGCTGTTTTTT.